The clone carrying this T cell receptor (beta chain) was recorded once. Its antigen is as yet unknown. This entry is derived from a study of PD-L1 blockade in urothelial cancer. Across the study: Blood underwent analysis 3 weeks (second dose) and 6 weeks after treatment began. Study-level findings and limits: Better survival was predicted when blood TCR clonality before treatment fell below the median. More expansion of tumor-associated blood clones, seen at 3 weeks, marked durable-benefit patients.

Stated time point: pretreatment peripheral blood. Urothelial carcinoma affected the patients, and it was locally advanced or metastatic. The method was immunoSEQ multiplex PCR; TCRdb's version includes in-frame clones alone and lacks a portion of them. In the table there are around 86,000 clones, approximately 86% of which are singletons. After removal of 2 bases from V and 3 bases from J, the junction contained 12 bases not matched to a gene. Germline CDR1 and CDR2: SEHNR and FQNEAQ (reference sequence). This CDR3 is built from 18 residues. This chain joins TRBV7-9 and TRBJ2-3, with TRBD2 identical over 9 bases. The TCR sequence derives from a man aged 35 to 55 with urothelial cancer. The material sequenced was PBMCs, taken around atezolizumab (anti-PD-L1) treatment. The chain's CDR3 is CASSLLAGPPRGTDTQYF. DNA for the CDR3: TGTGCCAGCAGCTTACTAGCGGGACCACCTCGGGGAACAGATACGCAGTATTTT.